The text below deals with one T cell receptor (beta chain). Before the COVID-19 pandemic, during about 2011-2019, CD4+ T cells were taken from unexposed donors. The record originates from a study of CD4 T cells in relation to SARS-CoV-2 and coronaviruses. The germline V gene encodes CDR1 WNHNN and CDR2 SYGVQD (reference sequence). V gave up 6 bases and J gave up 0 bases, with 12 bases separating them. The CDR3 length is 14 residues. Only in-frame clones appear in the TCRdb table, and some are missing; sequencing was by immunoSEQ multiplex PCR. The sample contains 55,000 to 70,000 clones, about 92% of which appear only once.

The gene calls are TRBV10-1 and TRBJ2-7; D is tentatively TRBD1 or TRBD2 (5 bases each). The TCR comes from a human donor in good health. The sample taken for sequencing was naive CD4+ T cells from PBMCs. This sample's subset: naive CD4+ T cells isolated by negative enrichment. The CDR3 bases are TGCGCCAGCAGCCCAGGGACGGCCTCCTACGAGCAGTACTTC. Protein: CASSPGTASYEQYF.